These T cell receptor beta chains were read from a single sample in a study of T cells in narcolepsy. Assay used: immunoSEQ multiplex PCR; TCRdb lists only in-frame clones, some missing. The sample records about 1,700 clones, approximately 23% being singletons. These receptors lack a known antigen. The sequenced material came from cultured CD4+ T cells from cerebrospinal fluid. All receptors come from a human donor with narcolepsy. Each CDR3 is given with its conserved first and last residue. A D gene is named only where the DNA matches it firmly. Size is stated for part of the rows, as once, few or many counts, or as a class when the clone is expanded.

TGCGCCAGCAGCGATACCGGGACTAACTCGCAGTACTTC | CASSDTGTNSQYF | TRBJ2-7 | few | TRBD2 | TRBV5-1
TGTGCCAGCAGCCAAGGGACATTGGCACCCCTCCACTTT | CASSQGTLAPLHF | TRBJ1-6 | few | - | TRBV9
TGTGCCAGCTCACCCCGGGAAGGGGGTGTGGCCGGGGAGCTGTTTTTT | CASSPREGGVAGELFF | TRBJ2-2 | - | - | TRBV18
TGTGCCACAAGACAGGGGAGTGCAGATACGCAGTATTTT | CATRQGSADTQYF | TRBJ2-3 | few | TRBD1 | TRBV7-2
TGTGCCAGCAGCACAGGGACAGGGTTTAGGTACGAGCAGTACTTC | CASSTGTGFRYEQYF | TRBJ2-7 | few | TRBD1 | TRBV5-6
TGTGCCAGCAGCTATGGGGGACCCGGGGAGCTGTTTTTT | CASSYGGPGELFF | TRBJ2-2 | - | - | TRBV7-9
TGTGCCAGCAGCTTGACGGTCACAGGGCTTGGCTACACCTTC | CASSLTVTGLGYTF | TRBJ1-2 | - | - | TRBV4-2
TGTGCCAGCAGCTTGGCCGGGGGGACCCCTTTAAGGCAGTATTTT | CASSLAGGTPLRQYF | TRBJ2-3 | - | TRBD2 | TRBV5-5
TGTGCCAGCAGCCGGACCGGGACAGAGAACACCGGGGAGCTGTTTTTT | CASSRTGTENTGELFF | TRBJ2-2 | - | TRBD1 | TRBV5-6
TGTGCCAGCAGCTTATGGGGAACCTGGACCCAGTACTTC | CASSLWGTWTQYF | TRBJ2-5 | - | - | TRBV7-3
TGTGCCAGTAGTGATTGGGGGGCTGGCTACACCTTC | CASSDWGAGYTF | TRBJ1-2 | medium-sized | - | TRBV19
TGTGCCAGCAGCCCTAGCAACTATCCTGGAAACACCATATATTTT | CASSPSNYPGNTIYF | TRBJ1-3 | medium-sized | - | TRBV7-6
TGTGCCAGCAGCTTAGTAGGTGACGCGGCGCGGAACACTGAAGCTTTCTTT | CASSLVGDAARNTEAFF | TRBJ1-1 | - | - | TRBV7-7
TGTGCCTCTGACAGGGGGATAAACACTGAAGCTTTCTTT | CASDRGINTEAFF | TRBJ1-1 | few | TRBD1 | TRBV19
TGTGCCAGCAGTTGGGCTGGAGAGACCCAGTACTTC | CASSWAGETQYF | TRBJ2-5 | - | - | TRBV6-9
TGTGCCTCGACTAGCGACTACAATGAGCAGTTCTTC | CASTSDYNEQFF | TRBJ2-1 | hyperexpanded | TRBD2 | TRBV2
TGTGCCAGCACCGCAAGGGACGGTAATCAGCCCCAGCATTTT | CASTARDGNQPQHF | TRBJ1-5 | once | - | TRBV4-2
TGTGTCAGCAGCGTCGGGACTACTCAAGAGACCCAGTACTTC | CVSSVGTTQETQYF | TRBJ2-5 | - | TRBD2 | TRBV9
TGTGCCTGGAGTGTAGGGACTCGGGACATTAGAAACACCATATATTTT | CAWSVGTRDIRNTIYF | TRBJ1-3 | - | - | TRBV30
TGTGCCAGCAGTGAGCGGGGTACGCAGTATTTT | CASSERGTQYF | TRBJ2-3 | - | - | TRBV6-1
TGTGCCAGCAGACGCAGCCTCCAAGAGACCCAGTACTTC | CASRRSLQETQYF | TRBJ2-5 | medium-sized | - | TRBV2
TGTGCCAGCAGCTTTTCCGGGACAGGGGGCGCGAACACCGGGGAGCTGTTTTTT | CASSFSGTGGANTGELFF | TRBJ2-2 | medium-sized | TRBD1 | TRBV5-4
TGTGCCAGCAGCCCCCGGGACAGGAGATTAGGGTTTACGCAGTATTTT | CASSPRDRRLGFTQYF | TRBJ2-3 | - | TRBD1 | TRBV5-8
TGTGCCAGCAGCTCGGGGACTACAGGAGGGTCTAACTATGGCTACACCTTC | CASSSGTTGGSNYGYTF | TRBJ1-2 | once | - | TRBV5-5
TGTGCCAGCAGTTACTCCAGAGGGAGCTATGGCTACACCTTC | CASSYSRGSYGYTF | TRBJ1-2 | - | - | TRBV6-9
TGTGCCAGCACCGCCAGGGGGGGGGCCCTCCACTTT | CASTARGGALHF | TRBJ1-6 | - | TRBD1 | TRBV6-6
TGTGCCAGCACCCGGACAGGGGGTTCTTATGGCTACACCTTC | CASTRTGGSYGYTF | TRBJ1-2 | few | TRBD1 | TRBV6-1
TGTGCCAGCAGCTTAGTCGGTAGCGGGGACCCAGATACGCAGTATTTT | CASSLVGSGDPDTQYF | TRBJ2-3 | few | TRBD2 | TRBV7-4
TGTGCCAGCAGCGATCCTGGACTGGACATTCAGTACTTC | CASSDPGLDIQYF | TRBJ2-4 | large | - | TRBV9
TGCGCCAGCAGCCAGGGGTTGGGCGGGTCGCCTGGAAACACCATATATTTT | CASSQGLGGSPGNTIYF | TRBJ1-3 | large | - | TRBV4-3
TGTGCCAGCAGTGAGCACAGGGCGTCGGGGGTGACCCAGTACTTC | CASSEHRASGVTQYF | TRBJ2-5 | once | - | TRBV6-4
TGTGCCAGCAGCTTGGGTATAGGTAGCGGATCACCCCTCCACTTT | CASSLGIGSGSPLHF | TRBJ1-6 | few | - | TRBV7-8
TGCGCCAGCAGCTTGTCGGGGGTTAACCCGAACACCGGGGAGCTGTTTTTT | CASSLSGVNPNTGELFF | TRBJ2-2 | medium-sized | - | TRBV5-1
TGTGCCAGCAGATTGGACAGGGTGGGCGCAGATACGCAGTATTTT | CASRLDRVGADTQYF | TRBJ2-3 | - | TRBD1 | TRBV7-1
TGTGCCAGCAGCAAAATCCGGGGCGACAGGGTTGCGTCACCCCTCCACTTT | CASSKIRGDRVASPLHF | TRBJ1-6 | - | - | TRBV21-1
TGCAGCGCCAAAAGGGACAGGGGGTCAGAGACCCAGTACTTC | CSAKRDRGSETQYF | TRBJ2-5 | large | TRBD1 | TRBV29-1
TGTGCCAGCAGCTTAGACATGACAACTAATGAAAAACTGTTTTTT | CASSLDMTTNEKLFF | TRBJ1-4 | - | - | TRBV9
TGTGCCAGCAGCTTGTACGTCAGCAATACGCAGTATTTT | CASSLYVSNTQYF | TRBJ2-3 | - | - | TRBV5-4
TGTGCCAGCAGGGTGGAAGGTGTTCACTATGGCTACACCTTC | CASRVEGVHYGYTF | TRBJ1-2 | few | - | TRBV5-1
TGTGCCAGTCAGGGGGTTAGCAATCAGCCCCAGCATTTT | CASQGVSNQPQHF | TRBJ1-5 | medium-sized | TRBD1 | TRBV7-8
TGTGCCAGCTCACCACCTGGATCAGGGGCCCTTAGCAATCAGCCCCAGCATTTT | CASSPPGSGALSNQPQHF | TRBJ1-5 | large | - | TRBV18
TGTGCCAGCAGTCATTCAATGGGCACTGAAGCTTTCTTT | CASSHSMGTEAFF | TRBJ1-1 | few | - | TRBV7-2
TGTGCCAGCAGTTTTGGGCAGGGTAATTCACCCCTCCACTTT | CASSFGQGNSPLHF | TRBJ1-6 | large | - | TRBV27
TGTGCCAGCAGCGTAGACTCAGACTCTGGAAACACCATATATTTT | CASSVDSDSGNTIYF | TRBJ1-3 | few | - | TRBV7-2
TGTGCCAGCAGCTTAACGAACAGGGCGGGATTTTCAGCCAAAAACATTCAGTACTTC | CASSLTNRAGFSAKNIQYF | TRBJ2-4 | few | - | TRBV11-2
TGCGCCAGCAGTAAGGATGTGGCTGAAAAACTGTTTTTT | CASSKDVAEKLFF | TRBJ1-4 | - | - | TRBV5-1
TGTGCCAGCGTCCTCGGGACAAATTCGGATACGCAGTATTTT | CASVLGTNSDTQYF | TRBJ2-3 | medium-sized | - | TRBV2
TGTGCCAGCAGTGAGGACCTCAGGGGAAGCACAGATACGCAGTATTTT | CASSEDLRGSTDTQYF | TRBJ2-3 | - | - | TRBV25-1
TGTGCCAGCAGCTTAAACAGAAATAATTCACCCCTCCACTTT | CASSLNRNNSPLHF | TRBJ1-6 | - | - | TRBV7-9
TGTGCCAGCAGCGTAGGAGGGATTGGTTTCTTT | CASSVGGIGFF | TRBJ1-1 | - | - | TRBV11-3
TGTGCCAGCAGCTTAAACAGAAATAATTCACCCCTCCACTTT | CASSLNRNNSPLHF | TRBJ1-6 | - | - | TRBV7-7
TGTGCCAGCAGCCCCCGACAGCCGGGGGACACCATATATTTT | CASSPRQPGDTIYF | TRBJ1-3 | - | - | TRBV7-9